This TCR beta chain was identified during a study of blood T cell repertoires in COVID-19 (dated by TCRdb to 2020 to 2021). Concerning the study at large: Collaborator samples came from the United States, Italy and Spain and covered acute and convalescent phases of COVID-19. The material from the prospective study consisted of cDNA or gDNA derived from T cells, B-cell-depleted T cells, or PBMCs. Subjects who had been exposed to COVID-19, were actively infected with it, or had recovered from it provided the deeply sampled blood TCRbeta repertoires that made up the dataset. A freely available public database, intended as a resource for researchers studying the immune response to SARS-CoV-2, is where the repertoires were released. Samples were obtained from the ongoing ImmuneRACE study (first 160 participants) and from 1,200 or so subjects provided by 6 global collaborators. A de-identified subject ID, COVID-19 status, age in years and sex were almost always included in the sample metadata. Where HLA class I and class II types were available, the types were taken from metadata supplied by the sample provider, not from assay-based typing. Results the study describes overall, beyond this receptor: The quantity of clinical and demographic metadata differed by source and by participant and was supplied without curation.

Enrolling through a virtual design, the prospective study's participants ranged in age from about 18 to 100 years and lived across around 25 United States geographic areas. In the prospective study, participants were assigned to cohorts based on the clinical history participants reported in a screening survey and a study questionnaire. ImmuneRACE Cohort 3 recovered participants were defined by two consecutive negative NP/OP PCR tests, healthcare professional clearance, or symptom resolution. In the prospective study, whole blood, serum and a nasopharyngeal or oropharyngeal swab were collected from each participant by mobile phlebotomists. Participants in the prospective study had the option to provide additional blood draws and questionnaires over a roughly two-month period. Before DNA extraction, prospective study blood samples were shipped either frozen or at room temperature. The immunoSEQ Assay, a bias-controlled multiplex PCR, was used to amplify TCRbeta CDR3 regions from genomic DNA. The original pipeline was this. Nucleated cell counts per sample were estimated from amplification of reference gene primers within the assay. To quantify the absolute abundance of each unique TCRbeta CDR3 rearrangement, sequence reads were collapsed and filtered. For each sample, productive Simpson clonality was calculated as the square root of Simpson's diversity index across productive rearrangements. TCRdb took over this immuneACCESS table, retaining in-frame rearrangements with V and J assigned. Such tables are incomplete; in checked studies, under half of the missing clones stem from an unresolved V gene, and the remainder is unexplained. That table furnishes V, J and clone size, whereas the DNA furnished D and trimming. The sample table lists around 330,000 clones, about 92% of them with a count of one. 2.6% of the sample belongs to the ten largest clones.

V lost 6 bases and J lost 1 base; the stretch between them is 15 bases long. The CDR3 sequence holds 16 residues, the cysteine and phenylalanine included. The only DNA kept is the CDR3, 48 bases in frame from the first base. According to the germline V gene, CDR1 reads MDHEN and CDR2 reads SYDVKM. Comments on this clone: The antigen it binds to is not known. Per-nucleotide qualities are absent, and no much larger clonotype sits a single base away.

This clonotype originated in a man between 60 and 75 years old who had recovered from COVID-19. The rearranged chain carries TRBV28 and TRBJ2-2; TRBD2 might be the D gene, on 6 matching bases. What was sequenced was PBMCs or T cells enriched from blood (not recorded which). The nucleotide sequence is given as TGTGCCAGCAGGGGGATGGGGGGAGAGAACACCGGGGAGCTGTTTTTT. Its amino acids are CASRGMGGENTGELFF.